This TCR beta chain was identified in a study of PD-1 blockade in mismatch repair-deficient tumors. Study results and limitations: Tumor-resident clones, often undetectable pretreatment in blood, expanded then contracted after pembrolizumab.

In the case of this clone: Antigen: not known.

Germline V gene lookup returns CDR1 KGHSH and CDR2 LQKENI. V was pared by 5 bases and J by 4 bases, with 9 bases of the junction left unmatched. The CDR3 has 16 residues. Profiled with immunoSEQ multiplex PCR; TCRdb holds only in-frame clones, not every one. The sample lists some 19,000 clones, over 75% seen once, with 1.4% to 1.5% in the top ten. The material sequenced was PBMCs, taken 52 weeks after starting pembrolizumab. This clonotype was obtained from an adult with mismatch repair-deficient cancer. The chain couples TRBV18 to TRBJ1-2; 11 nucleotides line up with TRBD1. CDR3 protein: CASSSGRTGGAYGYTF. DNA for the CDR3: TGTGCCAGCTCATCAGGACGGACAGGGGGCGCCTATGGCTACACCTTC.